Below, 19 T cell receptor beta chains from the same sample are listed, as sequenced in a study of blood T cell repertoires in COVID-19. Sequenced by immunoSEQ multiplex PCR; TCRdb stores in-frame clones only, minus some. Of some 170,000 clones in the sample, about 87% were seen once. The sequenced sample consisted of peripheral blood. The source of these receptors is a woman in her fifties or sixties who had recovered from COVID-19.

The chain is built from TRBV19 and TRBJ2-1; 9 bases map to TRBD1. The CDR3 loop spans 15 amino acids. Germline V CDR1 and CDR2: LNHDA, SQIVND (reference sequence). V was clipped by 3 bases and J by 4 bases; unmatched bases: 4. CDR3 bases: TGTGCCAGTAGTATCGGACAGGGGTCTTACAATGAGCAGTTCTTC. This sequence encodes CASSIGQGSYNEQFF.

The CDR3, as DNA: TGTGCCAGCTCACCCTTCGGCGGGGGAGCGGGGAATGAGCAGTTCTTC. It is translated as CASSPFGGGAGNEQFF. The V gene is TRBV18, the J gene TRBJ2-1; TRBD2 aligns across 7 bases. This CDR3 is built from 16 residues. Trimming at V came to 3 bases and at J to 7 bases, leaving 12 bases not matched to a gene. Looked up from germline, CDR1 is KGHSH and CDR2 is LQKENI.

The CDR3 nucleotides are TGTGCCAGCAGCTTACCGGGACTAGCGGGGCTGCAGACCCAGTACTTC. Encoded protein: CASSLPGLAGLQTQYF. The chain uses TRBV7-9 and TRBJ2-5; the match to TRBD2 covers 13 bases. The CDR3 consists of 16 residues. With V trimmed by 2 bases and J by 6 bases, 6 bases remained unmatched. From germline, CDR1 is SEHNR and CDR2 FQNEAQ (reference sequence).

The chain combines TRBV4-2 with TRBJ2-5, with D unresolved. The CDR3 contains 14 residues. The germline V gene has CDR1 LGHNA and CDR2 YNFKEQ. Trimming removed 1 base from V and 5 bases from J, with 11 bases in between. The CDR3, as DNA: TGTGCCAGCAGCCAAGGCAGCAGCGTTGAGACCCAGTACTTC. Amino acid sequence: CASSQGSSVETQYF.

This chain links TRBV24-1 with TRBJ2-3; TRBD1 agrees at 7 bases. The CDR3 sequence is 18 residues long. Germline values: CDR1 KGHDR, CDR2 SFDVKD. J lost 2 bases, V lost 0 bases, and 10 bases had no gene match. CDR3 nucleotides: TGTGCCACCAGTGATTTGGGACAGGCCGTTCTCCTCACAGATACGCAGTATTTT. Translated, it gives CATSDLGQAVLLTDTQYF.

The CDR3 loop reads CASSDSTGGNTEAFF. Here the CDR3 DNA reads TGTGCCAGCAGTGACTCAACAGGGGGGAACACTGAAGCTTTCTTT. This chain uses TRBV6-4 with TRBJ1-1; 8 bases are shared with TRBD1. The V gene's germline CDR1 is MRHNA and CDR2 SNTAGT. The CDR3 is made up of 15 amino acids. V gave up 0 bases and J gave up 1 base; unmatched junction bases: 1.

Notes on this clone: The limits of the CDR3 on the DNA are not certain, so only TCRdb's listed CDR3 is given. The chain has TRBV30 and TRBJ1-2. Per the germline V gene, CDR1 is GTSNPN and CDR2 is SVGIG (reference sequence). The CDR3 is 15 residues long, ends included. CDR3 amino acids: CAWSDSVRGSYGYTF.

The chain recombines TRBV19 with TRBJ1-5; D uncertain. Germline V CDR1 and CDR2: LNHDA, SQIVND (reference sequence). This CDR3 is built from 14 residues. Trimming cost V 1 base and J 5 bases, with 9 bases left between them. The CDR3: CASSIASAHQPQHF. The DNA of the CDR3 is TGTGCCAGTAGTATAGCGAGCGCCCATCAGCCCCAGCATTTT. Supplemented by reference TRBV19 and TRBJ1-5, the full variable domain reads DGGITQSPKYLFRKEGQNVTLSCEQNLNHDAMYWYRQDPGQGLRLIYYSQIVNDFQKGDIAEGYSVSREKKESFPLTVTSAQKNPTAFYLCASSIASAHQPQHFGDGTRLSIL.

This clone was picked up one time. The chain combines TRBV24-1 with TRBJ2-3; D is unclear. This CDR3 is built from 16 residues. Germline V gene sequence: CDR1 KGHDR, CDR2 SFDVKD. V shed 3 bases and J shed 2 bases, with 14 bases lying between them. The CDR3 protein is CATSDRGTSPTDTQYF. The CDR3 coding sequence is TGTGCCACCAGTGATCGAGGAACCAGCCCCACAGATACGCAGTATTTT.

The chain couples TRBV28 to TRBJ2-3; 10 bases are a match to TRBD2. This CDR3 comprises 14 residues. The V gene end was trimmed by 6 bases and the J gene end by 3 bases; junction bases not matched to a gene: 3. CDR1 MDHEN and CDR2 SYDVKM come from the germline V gene. The CDR3 region is CASRAGGRTDTQYF. The CDR3 DNA is TGTGCCAGCAGAGCGGGGGGGCGAACAGATACGCAGTATTTT.

The gene calls are TRBV24-1 and TRBJ2-7; 7 bases align to TRBD1. The CDR3 is 15 amino acids. The germline gives CDR1 KGHDR, CDR2 SFDVKD. J was trimmed by 4 bases and V by 12 bases; bases with no gene match: 17. CDR3 bases: TGTGCCCCTAAGCCCCTAACAGGGGATTTATACGAGCAGTACTTC. Its protein is CAPKPLTGDLYEQYF.

The V and J genes are TRBV7-3 and TRBJ2-5; 10 positions agree with TRBD1. V dropped 5 bases and J dropped 5; count of bases not matched to a gene: 8. Germline V lookup: CDR1 SGHTA, CDR2 FQGTGA. This CDR3 is built from 15 residues. CDR3 loop: CASSNDRGPWETQYF. The CDR3 coding sequence is TGTGCCAGCAGCAACGACAGGGGGCCTTGGGAGACCCAGTACTTC. Complete variable domain (other parts from reference TRBV7-3 and TRBJ2-5): GAGVSQTPSNKVTEKGKYVELRCDPISGHTALYWYRQSLGQGPEFLIYFQGTGAADDSGLPNDRFFAVRPEGSVSTLKIQRTERGDSAVYLCASSNDRGPWETQYFGPGTRLLVL.

The chain carries TRBV6-5 and TRBJ1-2, with TRBD1 as a possible D gene (6 bases). V dropped 5 bases and J dropped 7 bases, with 14 bases sitting between them. Germline CDR1 is MNHEY and CDR2 is SVGAGI. This CDR3 has 13 residues. CDR3 protein: CASSPTGMSGYTF. CDR3 nucleotides: TGTGCCAGCAGTCCAACAGGGATGAGTGGCTACACCTTC.

This chain uses TRBV19 with TRBJ2-2; D gene uncertain. The CDR3 spans 14 residues. CDR1 is LNHDA and CDR2 is SQIVND in the germline V gene (reference sequence). V was clipped by 3 bases and J by 3 bases, with 8 bases between them. The CDR3 sequence is CASSMIQYTGELFF. CDR3 sequence (DNA): TGTGCCAGTAGTATGATTCAGTACACCGGGGAGCTGTTTTTT.

The V and J genes are TRBV7-9 and TRBJ2-3; D gene uncertain. The V end lost 4 bases, the J end lost 3 bases, and 2 bases lay between the germline ends. Germline-derived CDR1 and CDR2 are SEHNR and FQNEAQ (reference sequence). The length of the CDR3 is 11 residues. The CDR3 loop reads CASSSTDTQYF. The DNA of the CDR3 is TGTGCCAGCAGCTCTACAGATACGCAGTATTTT.

The rearrangement uses TRBV5-1 and TRBJ1-5; 7 bases map to TRBD1. V lost 4 bases to trimming and J lost 7 bases; unmatched junction nucleotides: 8. CDR1 and CDR2 (germline): SGHRS, YFSETQ. CDR3 size: 14 residues. The CDR3 region is CASSATGWGQPQHF. CDR3 nucleotides: TGCGCCAGCAGCGCGACAGGGTGGGGGCAGCCCCAGCATTTT.

The chain combines TRBV28 with TRBJ2-3; D possibly corresponds to TRBD2 (6 bases). The CDR3 sequence is 17 residues long. The ends were cut back, 5 bases at V and 2 bases at J, with 20 bases in the middle. The V gene's germline CDR1 is MDHEN and CDR2 SYDVKM. CDR3 in DNA: TGTGCCAGCAGTCATCGGGGCGGGGCGGGGAACACAGATACGCAGTATTTT. It specifies CASSHRGGAGNTDTQYF.

This chain joins TRBV4-3 and TRBJ2-7; D possibly corresponds to TRBD2 (5 bases). Germline V gene sequence: CDR1 LGHNA, CDR2 YSLEER. The V gene lost 1 base and the J gene lost 2 bases, with 12 bases spanning the gap. The CDR3 extends over 15 amino acids. The CDR3 sequence: CASSQGLDYTYEQYF. The DNA of the CDR3 is TGCGCCAGCAGCCAAGGGTTAGACTACACCTACGAGCAGTACTTC.

The V and J genes are TRBV6-5 and TRBJ1-2; no definite D call. CDR3 size: 14 residues. Trimming pared 7 bases from V and 0 bases from J, leaving 12 bases between. The germline gives CDR1 MNHEY, CDR2 SVGAGI. The CDR3 region has the DNA TGTGCCAGCAAGGAAGGAGGAGCTAACTATGGCTACACCTTC. Its translation is CASKEGGANYGYTF.